The sequence of this T cell receptor (beta chain) was determined in a study of blood T cell repertoires in COVID-19. The V gene's germline CDR1 is LGHDT and CDR2 YNNKEL (reference sequence). The V and J ends lost 1 base and 5 bases respectively, with 9 bases between them. The length of the CDR3 is 13 residues. Profiling relied on immunoSEQ multiplex PCR, and the TCRdb table lists in-frame clones only, not all of them. This table has roughly 42,000 clones, 60% to 80% appearing once. This TCR was sampled from an elderly woman with acute or convalescent COVID-19. The sample consisted of peripheral blood. The chain joins TRBV3-1 (or the pseudogene TRBV3-2) to TRBJ2-7; no definite D call. In DNA form, the CDR3 reads TGTGCCAGCAGCCAAGTCAAGCGTCACGAGCAGTACTTC. This translates into CASSQVKRHEQYF.